The 30 T cell receptor beta chains below were found in one sample sequenced in a study of persistence of HIV-infected CD4 T cells. The stimulus was an HIV-1 Gag 15-mer peptide pool, approximately 0.93 ug/peptide/mL. CD4+ T cells upregulating both CD40 ligand and CD69 were sorted as responding cells. The antigens these receptors bind are not known. The immunoSEQ assay was version 4, run in survey mode. Profiled with immunoSEQ multiplex PCR; TCRdb holds only in-frame clones, not every one. The sample has 20,000 to 25,000 clones, around two thirds seen once. Sample: CD4+ T cells sorted from PBMCs after roughly 17-hour stimulation, taken from a patient who received antiretroviral therapy. These receptors were taken from an adult man with HIV who was CMV-seropositive.

This chain links TRBV10-1 with TRBJ1-5; D remains ambiguous. Germline values: CDR1 WNHNN, CDR2 SYGVQD (reference sequence). The CDR3 runs to 9 residues. The V gene lost 6 bases and the J gene lost 10 bases, with 4 bases spanning the gap. The CDR3 nucleotides are TGCGCCAGCAGGCGACCCCAGCATTTT. Protein product: CASRRPQHF.

This chain connects TRBV6-5 to TRBJ1-2, with a weak D call TRBD1 (5 bases). The length of the CDR3 is 12 residues. V lost 6 bases and J lost 5, with 10 bases in between. CDR1 and CDR2 (germline): MNHEY, SVGAGI. CDR3 DNA: TGTGCCAGCAGGGGGCGATTTTATGGCTACACCTTC. It encodes CASRGRFYGYTF.

The chain has TRBV6-6 and TRBJ2-7; no definite D call. V lost 5 bases, J lost 3 bases, and 8 bases lay in between. The V gene's germline CDR1 is MNHNY and CDR2 SVGAGI (reference sequence). The CDR3 spans 12 residues. This CDR3 reads CASSQTDYEQYF. The CDR3 DNA reads TGTGCCAGCAGTCAGACGGACTACGAGCAGTACTTC.

This clone was recorded only once. CDR3 DNA sequence: TGTGCCAGCACCCTCGGGACCTATAATTCACCCCTCCACTTT. Protein product: CASTLGTYNSPLHF. The chain joins TRBV28 to TRBJ1-6, with D hard to call. Per germline, CDR1 MDHEN and CDR2 SYDVKM. The CDR3 has 14 amino acids. V shed 7 bases and J shed 2 bases, with 9 bases lying between them.

V usage is TRBV9 and J usage is TRBJ1-2; no clear D gene. From germline, CDR1 is SGDLS and CDR2 YYNGEE. V lost 2 bases and J lost 8, with 10 bases in between. CDR3 length: 12 residues. This CDR3 is CASSVQSDGYTF. As DNA, the CDR3 is TGTGCCAGCAGCGTTCAGTCAGACGGCTACACCTTC. The complete variable domain, with remaining parts taken from reference TRBV9 and TRBJ1-2, reads DSGVTQTPKHLITATGQRVTLRCSPRSGDLSVYWYQQSLDQGLQFLIQYYNGEERAKGNILERFSAQQFPDLHSELNLSSLELGDSALYFCASSVQSDGYTFGSGTRLTVV.

In DNA, the CDR3 is TGTGCTAGTGGCCCTCGTGGAGGCCTATACGAGCAGTACTTC. Translating gives CASGPRGGLYEQYF. This sequence joins TRBV12-5 and TRBJ2-7; weak D call: TRBD2 (5 bases). The CDR3 sequence is 14 residues long. Trimming took 6 bases from V and 4 from J, leaving 16 bases between them. The V gene's germline CDR1 is LGHNT and CDR2 FRNRAP.

With respect to this clone: Other DNA sequences from this sample encode an identical CDR3 as well. The chain carries TRBV5-1 and TRBJ1-2; D uncertain. There are 12 residues in the CDR3. CDR1 is SGHRS, CDR2 YFSETQ, per germline. Between the trimmed V and J ends, which lost 0 bases and 2 bases, there was a span of 2 bases. CDR3 residues: CASSLDNYGYTF. The CDR3 DNA reads as TGCGCCAGCAGCTTGGACAACTATGGCTACACCTTC. Drawing the rest from reference TRBV5-1 and TRBJ1-2, the complete variable domain is KAGVTQTPRYLIKTRGQQVTLSCSPISGHRSVSWYQQTPGQGLQFLFEYFSETQRNKGNFPGRFSGRQFSNSRSEMNVSTLELGDSALYLCASSLDNYGYTFGSGTRLTVV.

The chain carries TRBV15 and TRBJ2-7; 9 positions match TRBD2. Germline loops: CDR1 LNHNV, CDR2 YYDKDF (reference sequence). Losses at the gene ends were 1 base for V and 4 bases for J; bases not matched to a gene: 11. There are 17 residues in the CDR3. This CDR3 is CATSRAGSGGIRYEQYF. DNA for the CDR3: TGTGCCACCAGCAGAGCTGGAAGCGGGGGGATTCGTTACGAGCAGTACTTC.

J is TRBJ2-7 and V is TRBV3-1 (or the pseudogene TRBV3-2); TRBD1 might be the D (6 bases). CDR3 length: 14 amino acids. Deletions cut 2 bases from V and 6 bases from J, with 14 bases between. From germline, CDR1 is LGHDT and CDR2 YNNKEL (reference sequence). CDR3 DNA sequence: TGTGCCAGCAGCCAACAGGACAGAGACAGCGAGCAGTACTTC. Translated, it gives CASSQQDRDSEQYF.

This chain uses TRBV10-3 with TRBJ2-3; 10 bases are a match to TRBD2. The trim removed 1 base at V and 1 base at J, leaving 5 bases unmatched. The length of the CDR3 is 17 residues. Germline V gene lookup returns CDR1 ENHRY and CDR2 SYGVKD. In DNA form, the CDR3 reads TGTGCCATCAGTGAGTACACAGCGGGGGGGGGCACAGATACGCAGTATTTT. Encoded protein: CAISEYTAGGGTDTQYF.

The chain couples TRBV25-1 to TRBJ2-6, with 11 bases identical to TRBD2. Germline V gives CDR1 MGHDK, CDR2 SYGVNS. V was clipped by 4 bases and J by 1 base; unmatched bases: 6. The CDR3 is 18 residues long. CDR3 sequence reads: CASSGLLAGDSGANVLTF. In DNA form, the CDR3 reads TGTGCCAGCAGTGGACTACTAGCGGGGGATTCTGGGGCCAACGTCCTGACTTTC. The full variable domain, rest sourced from reference TRBV25-1 and TRBJ2-6, is EADIYQTPRYLVIGTGKKITLECSQTMGHDKMYWYQQDPGMELHLIHYSYGVNSTEKGDLSSESTVSRIRTEHFPLTLESARPSHTSQYLCASSGLLAGDSGANVLTFGAGSRLTVL.

This clone was picked up one time. The DNA of the CDR3 is TGTGCCAGCACCCCACTAGCGGGGGTTTACGAGCAGTACTTC. It translates to CASTPLAGVYEQYF. The chain couples TRBV6-5 to TRBJ2-7; 11 nucleotides match TRBD2. V was clipped by 7 bases and J by 4 bases; unmatched bases: 6. The CDR3 contains 14 residues. Germline CDR1 MNHEY, CDR2 SVGAGI.

The table lists this clone with a count of one. This chain connects TRBV11-2 to TRBJ2-2, with D possibly being TRBD1 (6 bases). V dropped 6 bases and J dropped 0 bases, with 11 bases sitting between them. The CDR3 spans 15 residues. Germline V CDR1 and CDR2: SGHAT, FQNNGV. The CDR3 bases are TGTGCCAGCAGAGCCGGGACATCGAACACCGGGGAGCTGTTTTTT. The encoded protein is CASRAGTSNTGELFF.

The chain recombines TRBV5-4 with TRBJ2-4; D remains ambiguous. The CDR3 is made up of 13 amino acids. Per the germline V gene, CDR1 is SGHNT and CDR2 is YYREEE (reference sequence). V was shortened by 3 bases and J by 5 bases, with 9 bases between the two germline ends. This CDR3 is CASSSQAQNIQYF. The CDR3 DNA reads as TGTGCCAGCAGCTCCCAAGCACAAAACATTCAGTACTTC.

CDR3 nucleotide sequence: TGTGCCAGCAGCCCCGCCGGGACTAGGGGTGAGCAGTTCTTC. It is translated as CASSPAGTRGEQFF. The V call is TRBV7-9, the J call TRBJ2-1; 8 positions match TRBD2. Germline CDR1 reads SEHNR; CDR2 reads FQNEAQ (reference sequence). V lost 5 bases, J lost 9 bases, and 9 bases stayed unmatched. The length of the CDR3 is 14 residues.

V usage is TRBV19 and J usage is TRBJ1-1, with 9 positions matching TRBD1. This CDR3 is 15 amino acids long. Trimming cost V 5 bases and J 3 bases; bases outside gene matches: 7. The germline V gene has CDR1 LNHDA and CDR2 SQIVND (reference sequence). The CDR3 here is CASSQGQGHDTEAFF. CDR3 in DNA: TGTGCCAGTAGTCAGGGACAGGGCCATGACACTGAAGCTTTCTTT.

The V call is TRBV12-3 or TRBV12-4, the J call TRBJ2-7; D gene uncertain. V was shortened by 5 bases and J by 2 bases, with 7 bases between the two germline ends. The CDR3 has 12 residues. The CDR3 bases are TGTGCCAGCAGTGTTAAGACCTACGAGCAGTACTTC. Residues: CASSVKTYEQYF.

The chain couples TRBV2 to TRBJ1-2; 8 nucleotides line up with TRBD1. Germline CDR1 and CDR2: SNHLY and FYNNEI. This CDR3 has 15 amino acids. Losses at the gene ends were 2 bases for V and 8 bases for J; bases not matched to a gene: 10. Here the CDR3 DNA reads TGTGCCAGCAGTGAATGGGCGACAGGGGTAAGCGGCTACACCTTC. Encoded protein: CASSEWATGVSGYTF.

The chain combines TRBV7-9 with TRBJ2-4, with 9 nucleotides matching TRBD1. The CDR3 is 16 amino acids. CDR1 and CDR2 from the germline V gene are SEHNR and FQNEAQ (reference sequence). V shed 4 bases, J shed 1 base, and the junction held 5 bases outside the gene matches. In nucleotides, the CDR3 is TGTGCCAGCAGCTCCGGGACAGGGAAGGCCAAAAACATTCAGTACTTC. Residues: CASSSGTGKAKNIQYF.

CDR3 in DNA: TGTGCCAGCAGCTTAGCGAGCCAGACCGGGACTAGCGGGAAATACAATGAGCAGTTCTTC. Residues: CASSLASQTGTSGKYNEQFF. The J gene is TRBJ2-1, the V gene TRBV7-6, with TRBD2 matching 13 bases. Germline-derived CDR1 and CDR2 are SGHVS and FNYEAQ. The CDR3 is 20 amino acids. The ends lost 0 bases at V and 4 bases at J; junction bases unmatched: 12.

The chain has TRBV4-2 and TRBJ2-3, with a weak D call TRBD2 (7 bases). Trimming took 4 bases from V and 1 from J, leaving 18 bases between them. CDR1 and CDR2 from the germline V gene are LGHNA and YNFKEQ. This CDR3 spans 17 amino acids. The CDR3 loop reads CASSRDPSGGGTDTQYF. In DNA, the CDR3 is TGTGCCAGCAGCCGCGACCCCTCGGGGGGCGGCACAGATACGCAGTATTTT.

This clone was seen only a few times. This rearrangement joins TRBV5-1 to TRBJ2-7; tentative D call: TRBD2 (6 bases). Trimming took 0 bases from V and 5 from J, leaving 15 bases between them. CDR3 length: 15 residues. From germline, CDR1 is SGHRS and CDR2 YFSETQ. The CDR3 DNA follows: TGCGCCAGCAGCTTGGGGGCGGGGACCGGCGACGAGCAGTACTTC. Its translation is CASSLGAGTGDEQYF. Based on the CDR3 plus reference TRBV5-1 and TRBJ2-7, the full variable domain is KAGVTQTPRYLIKTRGQQVTLSCSPISGHRSVSWYQQTPGQGLQFLFEYFSETQRNKGNFPGRFSGRQFSNSRSEMNVSTLELGDSALYLCASSLGAGTGDEQYFGPGTRLTVT.

The V call is TRBV4-2, the J call TRBJ1-2; perhaps TRBD1 as D (6 bases). The CDR3 contains 12 residues. The germline V gene encodes CDR1 LGHNA and CDR2 YNFKEQ. Trimming removed 3 bases at V and 7 bases at J, with 9 bases between. The CDR3 coding sequence is TGTGCCAGCAGCCATGTACAGGGTGGCTACACCTTC. This translates into CASSHVQGGYTF.

The chain couples TRBV28 to TRBJ1-6; D gene uncertain. The CDR3 consists of 14 residues. V lost 11 bases to trimming and J lost 4 bases, with 15 bases between them. Germline CDR1 and CDR2: MDHEN and SYDVKM. CDR3 coding DNA: TGTGCCGCCGGCCCGGGTTCTTATAATTCACCCCTCCACTTT. The encoded protein is CAAGPGSYNSPLHF.

The V call is TRBV3-1 (or the pseudogene TRBV3-2), the J call TRBJ2-7; the D is unclear. This CDR3 is 17 amino acids long. Between the trimmed V and J ends, which lost 1 base and 7 bases, there was a span of 23 bases. Germline V gene data show CDR1 as LGHDT and CDR2 as YNNKEL (reference sequence). CDR3 DNA: TGTGCCAGCAGCCAAGGGGCCAGACGCGTCCCGGACCGGGAGCAGTACTTC. It encodes CASSQGARRVPDREQYF.

This clone is labeled as medium-sized. The chain couples TRBV23-1 to TRBJ1-5; possibly TRBD1 for D (6 bases). TRBV23-1 is marked as an open reading frame, function uncertain. The CDR3 consists of 17 residues. Trimming cost V 8 bases and J 4 bases, with 24 bases left between them. The CDR3 spells CASAGGRRKGVNQPQHF. For the CDR3, the DNA is TGCGCCAGCGCCGGGGGGCGCCGGAAGGGGGTTAATCAGCCCCAGCATTTT.

CDR3 coding DNA: TGTGCCAGCAGTCGGGGACAGGGGGGGGACCCCCAGCATTTT. Amino acid sequence: CASSRGQGGDPQHF. The chain carries TRBV28 and TRBJ1-5; 11 bases are a match to TRBD1. J gave up 10 bases and V 5 bases, and 7 bases lay outside the gene matches. The germline V gene encodes CDR1 MDHEN and CDR2 SYDVKM. The CDR3 extends over 14 amino acids.

J is TRBJ2-1 and V is TRBV28; possibly TRBD2 for D (6 bases). In germline, CDR1 is MDHEN, CDR2 SYDVKM. Trimming pared 2 bases from V and 4 bases from J, leaving 6 bases between. The CDR3 runs to 13 residues. CDR3 loop: CASSLAGYNEQFF. Here the CDR3 DNA reads TGTGCCAGCAGTTTAGCGGGGTACAATGAGCAGTTCTTC.

This sequence joins TRBV10-1 and TRBJ1-6; D not certain. This CDR3 has 16 residues. Trimming left V 6 bases short and J 6 bases short, with 18 bases between. Germline V gene data show CDR1 as WNHNN and CDR2 as SYGVQD (reference sequence). Written as DNA, the CDR3 is TGCGCCAGCAGCGTAGACGGTCTCTCCCTTAATTCACCCCTCCACTTT. Protein: CASSVDGLSLNSPLHF.

This sequence joins TRBV6-6 and TRBJ1-2; D is undetermined. This CDR3 spans 12 amino acids. Germline V gives CDR1 MNHNY, CDR2 SVGAGI (reference sequence). V was cut by 4 bases and J by 8 bases, with 11 bases left in between. CDR3 coding DNA: TGTGCCAGCAGTTCAGAGACTTTCGGCTACACCTTC. It codes for CASSSETFGYTF.